The text below deals with one TCR beta chain. Antigen specificity is unknown. The sample comes from a study of blood T cells in healthy people across ages. Germline V gene sequence: CDR1 SQVTM, CDR2 ANQGSEA. The V and J ends lost 7 bases and 3 bases respectively, with 12 bases between them. The CDR3 has 12 amino acids. A J-beta primer mix and a sample-barcoded 5' primer were used in a second PCR of roughly 6 to 11 cycles. Each single sample gave us at least 2.5 million CDR3-containing paired-end reads. Via MiXCR, TCRdb re-called the 5' RACE reads, giving one row per CDR3 protein. The data show 540,000 or so distinct CDR3 sequences, 40% to 55% seen once. The study, taken as a whole, reports: Any changes in expanded clonotypes were possibly confounded, as donor CMV status remained unknown.

Material: blood. This clonotype originated in an elderly man in good health. The V call is TRBV29-1, the J call TRBJ1-1; D possibly corresponds to TRBD1 (5 bases). CDR3 loop: CSGAGVYTEAFF. The CDR3 DNA reads as TGCAGCGGAGCGGGGGTGTACACTGAAGCTTTCTTT.